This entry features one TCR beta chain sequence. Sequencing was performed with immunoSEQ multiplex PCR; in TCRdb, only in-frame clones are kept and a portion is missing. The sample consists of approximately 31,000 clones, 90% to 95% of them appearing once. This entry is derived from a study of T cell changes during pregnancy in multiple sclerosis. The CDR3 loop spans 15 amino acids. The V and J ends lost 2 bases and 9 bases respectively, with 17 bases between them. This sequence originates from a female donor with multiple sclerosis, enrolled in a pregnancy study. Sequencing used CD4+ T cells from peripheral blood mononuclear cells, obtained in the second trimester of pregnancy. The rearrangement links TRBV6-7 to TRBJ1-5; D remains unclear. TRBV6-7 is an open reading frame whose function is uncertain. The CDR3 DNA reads TGTGCCAGCAGTTACGTCCGGCAGCCCACGGGGCCCCAGCATTTT. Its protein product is CASSYVRQPTGPQHF.